This TCR beta chain was recorded in a study of identical twins. Using its own MiXCR run on the 5' RACE reads, TCRdb lists one record per CDR3 protein. The repertoire has around 250,000 distinct CDR3 sequences, approximately 7.1% of them found once; the top ten carry 13% to 15%. The same sample was also studied in work on T cells expressing NK-cell markers.

The sequence was collected from a woman under 30 in good health. Sequences were obtained from CD8+ T cells sorted from blood.

The CDR3 here is CASRDTSTDTQYF. CDR3 coding DNA: TGTGCCAGCCGGGACACAAGCACAGATACGCAGTATTTT. J is TRBJ2-3 and V is TRBV6-1, with a tentative D call TRBD1 (6 bases). This CDR3 has 13 amino acids. Trimming took off 8 bases at V and 0 bases at J, with 9 bases between the two ends. Per germline, CDR1 MNHNS and CDR2 SASEGT.